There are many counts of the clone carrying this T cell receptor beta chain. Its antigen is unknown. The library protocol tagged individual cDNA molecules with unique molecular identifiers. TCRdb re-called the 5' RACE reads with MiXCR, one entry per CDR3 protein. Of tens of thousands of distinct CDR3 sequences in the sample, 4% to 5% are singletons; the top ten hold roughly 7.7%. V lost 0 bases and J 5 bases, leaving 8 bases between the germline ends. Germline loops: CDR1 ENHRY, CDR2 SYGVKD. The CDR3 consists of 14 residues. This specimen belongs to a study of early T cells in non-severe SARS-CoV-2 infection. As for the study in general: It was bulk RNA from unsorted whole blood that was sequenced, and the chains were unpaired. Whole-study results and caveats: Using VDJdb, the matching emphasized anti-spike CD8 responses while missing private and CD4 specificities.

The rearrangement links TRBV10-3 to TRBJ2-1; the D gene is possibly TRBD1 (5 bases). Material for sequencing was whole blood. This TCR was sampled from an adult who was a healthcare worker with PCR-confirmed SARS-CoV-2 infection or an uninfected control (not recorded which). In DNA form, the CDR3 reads TGTGCCATCAGTGAGTCACGACAGAACAATGAGCAGTTCTTC. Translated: CAISESRQNNEQFF.